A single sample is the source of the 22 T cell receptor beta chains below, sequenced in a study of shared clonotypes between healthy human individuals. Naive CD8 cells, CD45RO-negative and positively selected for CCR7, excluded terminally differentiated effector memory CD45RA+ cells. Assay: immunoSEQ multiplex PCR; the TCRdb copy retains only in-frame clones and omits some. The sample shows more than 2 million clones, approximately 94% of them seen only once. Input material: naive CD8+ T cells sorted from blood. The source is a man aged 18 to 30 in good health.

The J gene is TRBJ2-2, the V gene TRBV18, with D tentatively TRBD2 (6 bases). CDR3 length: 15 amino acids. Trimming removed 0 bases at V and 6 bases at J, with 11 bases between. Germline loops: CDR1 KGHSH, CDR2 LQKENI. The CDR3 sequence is CASSPPGLAPGELFF. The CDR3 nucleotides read TGTGCCAGCTCACCACCGGGACTGGCACCCGGGGAGCTGTTTTTT.

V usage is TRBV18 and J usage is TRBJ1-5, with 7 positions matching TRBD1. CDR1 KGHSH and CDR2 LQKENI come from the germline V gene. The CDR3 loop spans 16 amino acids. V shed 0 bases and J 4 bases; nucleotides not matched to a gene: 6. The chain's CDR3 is CASSPPDGTANQPQHF. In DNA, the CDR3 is TGTGCCAGCTCACCACCCGACGGGACAGCGAATCAGCCCCAGCATTTT.

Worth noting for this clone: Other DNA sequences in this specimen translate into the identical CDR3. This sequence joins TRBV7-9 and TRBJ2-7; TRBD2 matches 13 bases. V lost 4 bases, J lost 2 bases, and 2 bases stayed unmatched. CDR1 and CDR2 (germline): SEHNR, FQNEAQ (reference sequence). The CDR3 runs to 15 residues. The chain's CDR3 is CASSSGLAGTYEQYF. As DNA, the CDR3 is TGTGCCAGCAGCTCGGGACTAGCGGGAACCTACGAGCAGTACTTC.

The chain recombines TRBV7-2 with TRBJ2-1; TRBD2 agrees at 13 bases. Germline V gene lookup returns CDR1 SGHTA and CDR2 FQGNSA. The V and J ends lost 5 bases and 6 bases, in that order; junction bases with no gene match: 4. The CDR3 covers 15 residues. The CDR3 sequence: CASSVGLAGANEQFF. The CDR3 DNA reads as TGTGCCAGCAGCGTAGGACTAGCGGGAGCCAATGAGCAGTTCTTC. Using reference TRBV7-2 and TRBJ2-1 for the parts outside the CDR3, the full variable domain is GAGVSQSPSNKVTEKGKDVELRCDPISGHTALYWYRQSLGQGLEFLIYFQGNSAPDKSGLPSDRFSAERTGGSVSTLTIQRTQQEDSAVYLCASSVGLAGANEQFFGPGTRLTVL.

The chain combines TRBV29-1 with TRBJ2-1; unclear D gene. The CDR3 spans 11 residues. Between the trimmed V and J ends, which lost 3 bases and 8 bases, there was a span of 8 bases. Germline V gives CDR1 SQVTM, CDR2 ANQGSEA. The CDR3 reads CSVEVSHEQFF. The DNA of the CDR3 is TGCAGCGTTGAGGTCTCGCATGAGCAGTTCTTC.

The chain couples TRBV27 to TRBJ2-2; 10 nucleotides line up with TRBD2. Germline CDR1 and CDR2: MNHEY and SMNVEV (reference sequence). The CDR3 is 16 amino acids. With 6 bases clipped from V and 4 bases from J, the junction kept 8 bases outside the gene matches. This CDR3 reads CASSLASGSGTGELFF. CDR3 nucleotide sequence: TGTGCCAGCAGCTTAGCTAGCGGGAGCGGCACCGGGGAGCTGTTTTTT.

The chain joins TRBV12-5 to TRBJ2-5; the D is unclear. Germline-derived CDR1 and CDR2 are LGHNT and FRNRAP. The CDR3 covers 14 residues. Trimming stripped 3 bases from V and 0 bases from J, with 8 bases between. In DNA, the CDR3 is TGTGCTAGTGGTTTACAGAGGTACCAAGAGACCCAGTACTTC. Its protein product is CASGLQRYQETQYF.

CDR3 in DNA: TGTGCCAGCAGCTTAGGGACAGCTAATCAGCCCCAGCATTTT. Encoded protein: CASSLGTANQPQHF. The V and J genes are TRBV7-8 and TRBJ1-5, with D perhaps TRBD1 (6 bases). Trimming removed 1 base from V and 4 bases from J, with 8 bases in between. The germline gives CDR1 SGHVS, CDR2 FQNEAQ. The CDR3 extends over 14 amino acids.

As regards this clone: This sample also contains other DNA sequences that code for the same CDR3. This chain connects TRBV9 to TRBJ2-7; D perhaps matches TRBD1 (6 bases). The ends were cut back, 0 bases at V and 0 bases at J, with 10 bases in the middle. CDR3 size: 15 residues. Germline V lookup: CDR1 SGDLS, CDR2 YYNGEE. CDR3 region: CASSVEGTSSYEQYF. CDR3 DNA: TGTGCCAGCAGCGTAGAGGGGACATCCTCCTACGAGCAGTACTTC.

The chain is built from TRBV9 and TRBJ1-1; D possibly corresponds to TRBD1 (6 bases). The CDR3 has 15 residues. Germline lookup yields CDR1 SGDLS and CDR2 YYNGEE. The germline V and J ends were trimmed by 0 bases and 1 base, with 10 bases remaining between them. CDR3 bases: TGTGCCAGCAGCGTAGCTCTACAGGGGAACACTGAAGCTTTCTTT. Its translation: CASSVALQGNTEAFF.

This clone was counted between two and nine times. CDR3 loop: CAWSVGGGYSEAFF. CDR3 bases: TGTGCCTGGAGTGTAGGAGGGGGTTACTCTGAAGCTTTCTTT. V and J are TRBV30 and TRBJ1-1; D possibly corresponds to TRBD1 (6 bases). CDR3 length: 14 residues. Trimming removed 0 bases at V and 6 bases at J, with 14 bases between. The V gene's germline CDR1 is GTSNPN and CDR2 SVGIG (reference sequence).

The CDR3 DNA reads TGTGCCAGCAGCAATAGCCGCATAGGGGACATACCCCTGAACTATGGCTACACCTTC. Amino acid sequence: CASSNSRIGDIPLNYGYTF. The rearrangement links TRBV7-9 to TRBJ1-2, with D perhaps matching TRBD1 (6 bases). CDR3 length: 19 amino acids. Per germline, CDR1 SEHNR and CDR2 FQNEAQ (reference sequence). Deletions cut 5 bases from V and 2 bases from J, with 27 bases between.

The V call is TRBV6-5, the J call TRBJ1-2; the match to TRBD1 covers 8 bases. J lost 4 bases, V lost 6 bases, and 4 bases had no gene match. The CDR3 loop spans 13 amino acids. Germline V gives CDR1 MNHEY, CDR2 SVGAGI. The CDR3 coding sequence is TGTGCCAGCAGCCTCAGGGGGCTCTATGGCTACACCTTC. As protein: CASSLRGLYGYTF.

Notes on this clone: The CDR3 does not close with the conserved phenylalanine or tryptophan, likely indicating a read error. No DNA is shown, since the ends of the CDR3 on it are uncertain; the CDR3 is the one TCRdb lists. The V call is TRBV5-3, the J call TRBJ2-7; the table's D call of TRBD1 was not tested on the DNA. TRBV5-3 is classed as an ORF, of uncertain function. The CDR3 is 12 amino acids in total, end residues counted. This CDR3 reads CARSLVGDRKAT.

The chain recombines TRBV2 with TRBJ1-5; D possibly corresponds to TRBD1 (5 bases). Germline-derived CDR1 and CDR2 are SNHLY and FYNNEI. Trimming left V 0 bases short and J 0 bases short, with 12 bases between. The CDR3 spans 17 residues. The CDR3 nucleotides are TGTGCCAGCAGTGAAGCTAAGACAGCCTATAGCAATCAGCCCCAGCATTTT. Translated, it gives CASSEAKTAYSNQPQHF.

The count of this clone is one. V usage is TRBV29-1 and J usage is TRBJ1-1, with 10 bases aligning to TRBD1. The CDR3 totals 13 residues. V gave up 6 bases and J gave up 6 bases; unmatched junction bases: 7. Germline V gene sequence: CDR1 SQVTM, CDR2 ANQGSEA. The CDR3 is CSVEDRGIPEAFF. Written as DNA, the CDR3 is TGCAGCGTAGAGGACAGGGGGATACCTGAAGCTTTCTTT.

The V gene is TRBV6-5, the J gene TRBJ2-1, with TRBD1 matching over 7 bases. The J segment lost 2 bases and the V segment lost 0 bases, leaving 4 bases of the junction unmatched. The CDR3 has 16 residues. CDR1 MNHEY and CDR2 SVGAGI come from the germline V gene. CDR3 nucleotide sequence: TGTGCCAGCAGTTACTCTTGGGACAGAGCCTACAATGAGCAGTTCTTC. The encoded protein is CASSYSWDRAYNEQFF.

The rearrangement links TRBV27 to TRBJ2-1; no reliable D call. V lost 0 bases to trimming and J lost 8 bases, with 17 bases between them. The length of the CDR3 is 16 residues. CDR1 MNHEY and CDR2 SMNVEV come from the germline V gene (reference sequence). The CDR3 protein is CASSLSILGSHYEQFF. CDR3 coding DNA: TGTGCCAGCAGTTTATCGATCCTAGGCTCTCACTATGAGCAGTTCTTC.

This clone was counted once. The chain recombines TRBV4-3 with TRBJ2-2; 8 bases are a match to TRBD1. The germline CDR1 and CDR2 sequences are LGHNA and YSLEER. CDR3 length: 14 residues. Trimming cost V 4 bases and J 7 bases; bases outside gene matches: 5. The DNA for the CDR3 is TGCGCCAGCAGCCCCGGGACAGGCATCGGGGAGCTGTTTTTT. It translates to CASSPGTGIGELFF.

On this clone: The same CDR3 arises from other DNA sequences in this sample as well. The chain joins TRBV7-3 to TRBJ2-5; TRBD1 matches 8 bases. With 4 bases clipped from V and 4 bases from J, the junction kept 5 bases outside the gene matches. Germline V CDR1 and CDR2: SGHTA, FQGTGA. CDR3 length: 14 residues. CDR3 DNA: TGTGCCAGCAGCTCGACAGGGGCGGGAGAGACCCAGTACTTC. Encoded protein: CASSSTGAGETQYF.

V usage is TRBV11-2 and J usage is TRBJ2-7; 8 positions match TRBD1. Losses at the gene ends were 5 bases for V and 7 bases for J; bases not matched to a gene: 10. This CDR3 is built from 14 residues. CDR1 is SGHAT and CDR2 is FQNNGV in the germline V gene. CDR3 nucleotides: TGTGCCAGCAGCCCGGGGACAGGAAGACTTGAGCAGTACTTC. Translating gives CASSPGTGRLEQYF. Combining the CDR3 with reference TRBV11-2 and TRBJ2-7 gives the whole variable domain EAGVAQSPRYKIIEKRQSVAFWCNPISGHATLYWYQQILGQGPKLLIQFQNNGVVDDSQLPKDRFSAERLKGVDSTLKIQPAKLEDSAVYLCASSPGTGRLEQYFGPGTRLTVT.

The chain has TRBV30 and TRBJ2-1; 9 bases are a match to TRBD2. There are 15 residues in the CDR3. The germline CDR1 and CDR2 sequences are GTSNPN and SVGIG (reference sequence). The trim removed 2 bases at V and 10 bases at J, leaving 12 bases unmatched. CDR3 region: CAWSYLAGSVREQFF. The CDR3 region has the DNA TGTGCCTGGAGTTACCTAGCGGGATCCGTCAGGGAGCAGTTCTTC.